The source of this T cell receptor (beta chain) is a study of blood T cells in healthy people across ages. Every sample had a minimum of 6 million PBMCs isolated. Trimming cost V 8 bases and J 5 bases, with 19 bases left between them. The CDR3 totals 15 residues. Study-wide findings and caveats: Strongly correlated with naive T cell percentage was TCR beta diversity. The CMV status of each donor remained undetermined, and this could have confounded shifts in expanded clonotypes.

This clonotype came up a few times. Its target is not known. Primed by a sample-barcoded 5' primer and a J-beta primer mix, a second PCR proceeded for 7 to 11 cycles. Unique molecular identifiers of 12 random nucleotides labeled each cDNA. TCRdb used MiXCR to reprocess the 5' RACE reads, holding one entry per CDR3 protein. The sample yields some 1.5 million distinct CDR3 sequences, under 55% seen once. The TCR sequence derives from a woman aged 18-29 years in good health. The rearrangement links TRBV12-3 or TRBV12-4 to TRBJ2-1; D might be TRBD2 (6 bases). Source material: blood. The CDR3 is CASRSNRDFNNEQFF. Here the CDR3 DNA reads TGTGCCAGCCGCTCAAACCGGGACTTCAACAATGAGCAGTTCTTC.